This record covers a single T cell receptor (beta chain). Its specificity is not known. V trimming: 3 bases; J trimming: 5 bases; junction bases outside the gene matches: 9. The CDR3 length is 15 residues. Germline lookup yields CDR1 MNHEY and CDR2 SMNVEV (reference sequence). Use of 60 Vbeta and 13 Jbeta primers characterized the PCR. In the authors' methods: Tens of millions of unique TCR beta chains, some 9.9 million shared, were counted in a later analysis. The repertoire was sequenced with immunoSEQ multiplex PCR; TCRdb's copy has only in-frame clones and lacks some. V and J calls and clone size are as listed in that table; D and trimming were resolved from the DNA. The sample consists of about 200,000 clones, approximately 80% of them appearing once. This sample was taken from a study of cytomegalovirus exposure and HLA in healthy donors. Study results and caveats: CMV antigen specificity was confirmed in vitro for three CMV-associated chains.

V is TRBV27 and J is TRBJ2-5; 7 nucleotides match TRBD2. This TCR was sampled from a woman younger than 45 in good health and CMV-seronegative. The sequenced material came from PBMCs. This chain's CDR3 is CASSLLGGRFETQYF. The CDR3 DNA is TGTGCCAGCAGTTTGCTAGGCGGGAGATTCGAGACCCAGTACTTC.